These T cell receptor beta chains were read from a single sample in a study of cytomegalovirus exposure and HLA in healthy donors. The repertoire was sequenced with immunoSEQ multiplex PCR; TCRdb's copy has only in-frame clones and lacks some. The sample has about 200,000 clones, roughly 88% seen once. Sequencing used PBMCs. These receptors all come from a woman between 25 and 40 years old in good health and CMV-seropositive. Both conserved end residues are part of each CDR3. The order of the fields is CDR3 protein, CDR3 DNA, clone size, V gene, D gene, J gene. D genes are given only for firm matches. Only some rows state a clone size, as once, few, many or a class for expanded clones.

CASRLRGPNYGYTF,TGTGCAAGTCGCTTACGCGGCCCCAACTATGGCTACACCTTC,NA,TRBV12-2,NA,TRBJ1-2
CAWSRKGGAEAFF,TGTGCCTGGAGTCGGAAGGGGGGGGCAGAAGCTTTCTTT,NA,TRBV30,NA,TRBJ1-1
CASSLTGTSSSSSYNEQFF,TGTGCCAGCAGCCTTACCGGGACTAGCTCCTCGAGCTCCTACAATGAGCAGTTCTTC,NA,TRBV4-2,TRBD2,TRBJ2-1
CATSSPLLRDRANEQYF,TGTGCCACCAGCAGTCCTCTCCTCCGGGACAGGGCCAACGAGCAGTACTTC,NA,TRBV15,TRBD1,TRBJ2-7
CSVEMGYEQFF,TGCAGCGTTGAAATGGGCTATGAGCAGTTCTTC,NA,TRBV29-1,NA,TRBJ2-1
CASRIRGGYSNQPQHF,TGTGCCAGCAGAATTCGCGGAGGCTATAGCAATCAGCCCCAGCATTTT,NA,TRBV6-6,NA,TRBJ1-5
CASSPQGGQNTGELFF,TGTGCCAGCTCACCACAAGGGGGCCAGAACACCGGGGAGCTGTTTTTT,NA,TRBV18,TRBD1,TRBJ2-2
CASRMTLNTEAFF,TGTGCCAGCCGAATGACTTTGAACACTGAAGCTTTCTTT,NA,TRBV2,NA,TRBJ1-1
CASSSWGQGVETQYF,TGTGCCAGCAGCTCGTGGGGACAGGGAGTGGAGACCCAGTACTTC,NA,TRBV7-8,TRBD1,TRBJ2-5
CASTTGTGDYEQYF,TGTGCCAGTACGACCGGGACAGGGGACTACGAGCAGTACTTC,few,TRBV7-8,TRBD1,TRBJ2-7
CASSLLARNFGTRSELFF,TGTGCCAGCAGTCTTTTAGCCAGAAACTTCGGGACACGTTCCGAACTGTTTTTT,NA,TRBV2,NA,TRBJ1-4